Below are 19 T cell receptor beta chains sequenced from a single sample in a study of T cell changes during pregnancy in multiple sclerosis. Clones were sequenced by immunoSEQ multiplex PCR, and TCRdb holds only the in-frame ones, with some missing. The table records approximately 60,000 clones, approximately 90% of them present only once. The input for sequencing was peripheral blood, taken in the second trimester of pregnancy. The receptors originated from a female donor with multiple sclerosis, enrolled in a pregnancy study.

The V and J genes are TRBV4-3 and TRBJ2-7; TRBD1 aligns across 10 bases. V shed 0 bases, J shed 2 bases, and the junction held 7 bases outside the gene matches. The germline V gene encodes CDR1 LGHNA and CDR2 YSLEER. CDR3 length equals 17 residues. The CDR3 reads CASSQEWRTGGAYEQYF. CDR3 DNA: TGCGCCAGCAGCCAAGAGTGGAGGACAGGGGGAGCCTACGAGCAGTACTTC.

The V gene is TRBV29-1, the J gene TRBJ2-5; 7 nucleotides agree with TRBD2. The length of the CDR3 is 15 residues. V shed 5 bases and J 6 bases; nucleotides not matched to a gene: 15. The germline V gene has CDR1 SQVTM and CDR2 ANQGSEA. The DNA of the CDR3 is TGCAGCGTTATACCAGGACTAGGAAGCCCGCAGACCCAGTACTTC. Amino acid sequence: CSVIPGLGSPQTQYF.

The chain recombines TRBV19 with TRBJ2-1; 9 nucleotides match TRBD2. Trimming removed 5 bases from V and 3 bases from J; junction bases left unmatched: 17. The CDR3 is 19 amino acids. The germline V gene has CDR1 LNHDA and CDR2 SQIVND (reference sequence). CDR3 region: CASSLGSSGGRSIYNEQFF. CDR3 coding DNA: TGTGCCAGTAGTTTGGGGAGTAGCGGGGGCCGATCTATCTACAATGAGCAGTTCTTC.

The V gene is TRBV21-1, the J gene TRBJ1-1; the table's D call, TRBD1, has no DNA check behind it. TRBV21-1 is deemed a pseudogene. The CDR3 sequence is 17 residues long. CDR3 sequence reads: CASSEIGQGVRVTEAFF. CDR3 sequence (DNA): TGTGCCAGCAGCGAAATTGGGCAGGGGGTGAGGGTCACTGAAGCTTTCTTT.

V and J are TRBV2 and TRBJ2-5; 11 nucleotides agree with TRBD2. CDR1 is SNHLY and CDR2 is FYNNEI in the germline V gene. V gave up 6 bases and J gave up 0 bases; unmatched junction bases: 18. The CDR3 covers 20 residues. CDR3 bases: TGTGCCAGCAGGGGAATGAGAGGGCTAGCGGGGGGAGTAAACCAAGAGACCCAGTACTTC. This sequence encodes CASRGMRGLAGGVNQETQYF.

Note on this clone: One junction end disagrees with the germline gene, perhaps due to a read error. The chain recombines TRBV7-2 with TRBJ2-5; 11 nucleotides align to TRBD2. CDR1 SGHTA and CDR2 FQGNSA come from the germline V gene. The CDR3 loop spans 16 amino acids. The DNA of the CDR3 is TGTGCCAGCCGCTTTAGCGGGGGGGCCGGAGGAGAGACCCAGTACTTC. Translated, it gives CASRFSGGAGGETQYF.

V is TRBV18 and J is TRBJ1-2; 7 bases agree with TRBD1. J was trimmed by 4 bases and V by 3 bases; bases with no gene match: 8. Germline CDR1 is KGHSH and CDR2 is LQKENI. The CDR3 has 15 amino acids. CDR3 amino acids: CASSPRTGSSYGYTF. CDR3 coding DNA: TGTGCCAGCTCACCCCGGACAGGTTCCTCCTATGGCTACACCTTC.

This clone has only a few counts. The chain couples TRBV11-2 to TRBJ2-7, with D uncertain. CDR3 length: 16 amino acids. V lost 1 base to trimming and J lost 3 bases, with 16 bases between them. The germline V gene encodes CDR1 SGHAT and CDR2 FQNNGV. CDR3 amino acids: CASSLGRPLTGYEQYF. The CDR3 DNA sequence: TGTGCCAGCAGCTTAGGACGACCCTTAACGGGCTACGAGCAGTACTTC.

The rearrangement links TRBV6-6 to TRBJ1-1; the match to TRBD1 covers 7 bases. This CDR3 is built from 15 residues. Unmatched junction bases numbered 4, after V lost 2 bases and J lost 1 base. Germline assignment: CDR1 MNHNY and CDR2 SVGAGI (reference sequence). Here the CDR3 reads CASSYRRTGNTEAFF. In DNA form, the CDR3 reads TGTGCCAGCAGTTACCGAAGGACAGGGAACACTGAAGCTTTCTTT.

The J gene is TRBJ2-3, the V gene TRBV11-2; D not certain. This CDR3 is built from 12 residues. Germline V gene lookup returns CDR1 SGHAT and CDR2 FQNNGV. Trimming removed 5 bases from V and 7 bases from J, with 10 bases in between. In DNA form, the CDR3 reads TGTGCCAGCAGCCACAGTTCGAATACGCAGTATTTT. Encoded protein: CASSHSSNTQYF.

This clone appeared once. The V and J genes are TRBV4-1 and TRBJ2-5; 9 bases agree with TRBD2. Trimming took 1 base from V and 5 from J; bases not matched to a gene: 11. Germline CDR1 is MGHRA and CDR2 is YSYEKL. The CDR3 loop spans 17 amino acids. CDR3 nucleotide sequence: TGCGCCAGCAGCCAAGGTTATGCGGGGGGGCCTGGGGAGACCCAGTACTTC. It is translated as CASSQGYAGGPGETQYF.

The chain has TRBV27 and TRBJ2-7; 11 bases line up with TRBD1. The V and J ends lost 6 bases and 1 base, in that order; junction bases with no gene match: 8. There are 16 residues in the CDR3. Germline V gives CDR1 MNHEY, CDR2 SMNVEV (reference sequence). The CDR3 DNA reads TGTGCCAGCAGGGAAGGACAGGGGGCATGGTCCTACGAGCAGTACTTC. This translates into CASREGQGAWSYEQYF.

The V and J genes are TRBV7-2 and TRBJ2-2, with 11 bases identical to TRBD2. Germline V CDR1 and CDR2: SGHTA, FQGNSA. This CDR3 contains 18 residues. V lost 0 bases to trimming and J lost 7 bases; unmatched junction nucleotides: 10. DNA of the CDR3: TGTGCCAGCAGCTTAGCGCTAAGTAGCGGGGGGGCCGGCGGGGAGCTGTTTTTT. Translation gives CASSLALSSGGAGGELFF.

This clone was recorded a few times. This chain uses TRBV9 with TRBJ1-1; D is ambiguous. Looked up from germline, CDR1 is SGDLS and CDR2 is YYNGEE. CDR3 length: 13 amino acids. Trimming stripped 4 bases from V and 1 base from J, with 8 bases between. CDR3: CASSPPGNTEAFF. The CDR3 DNA sequence: TGTGCCAGCAGCCCACCCGGGAACACTGAAGCTTTCTTT.

The V call is TRBV11-3, the J call TRBJ2-7, with D possibly matching TRBD1 (6 bases). Between the trimmed V and J ends, which lost 0 bases and 7 bases, there was a span of 13 bases. Germline CDR1 reads SGHNT; CDR2 reads YENEEA. The CDR3 consists of 14 residues. CDR3 protein: CASSLDPGAREQYF. For the CDR3, the DNA is TGTGCCAGCAGCTTAGATCCAGGGGCGAGGGAGCAGTACTTC.

This clone was counted once. This rearrangement joins TRBV27 to TRBJ2-3; 9 positions match TRBD2. V was clipped by 4 bases and J by 2 bases; unmatched bases: 13. CDR3 length equals 18 residues. Germline values: CDR1 MNHEY, CDR2 SMNVEV (reference sequence). As DNA, the CDR3 is TGTGCCAGCAGTTCCGACCGTGGGCGCGGGGGGGCCACAGATACGCAGTATTTT. It is translated as CASSSDRGRGGATDTQYF.

The chain uses TRBV5-1 and TRBJ1-1, with D unresolved. The V end lost 3 bases, the J end lost 3 bases, and 9 bases lay between the germline ends. The CDR3 runs 13 residues. Per germline, CDR1 SGHRS and CDR2 YFSETQ. CDR3 protein: CASSSTTDTEAFF. The DNA of the CDR3 is TGCGCCAGCAGCTCCACCACGGACACTGAAGCTTTCTTT.

CDR3 amino acids: CASSLRGRGSQGTQYF. The CDR3 DNA follows: TGTGCCAGCAGCTTACGGGGTCGGGGATCTCAGGGGACGCAGTATTTT. The chain couples TRBV7-2 to TRBJ2-3, with a tentative D call TRBD1 (6 bases). The V end lost 2 bases, the J end lost 9 bases, and 21 bases lay between the germline ends. Germline V CDR1 and CDR2: SGHTA, FQGNSA. The CDR3 contains 16 residues.

The rearrangement links TRBV18 to TRBJ2-5; D unclear. Trimming stripped 0 bases from V and 5 bases from J, with 7 bases between. The CDR3 extends over 13 amino acids. Per germline, CDR1 KGHSH and CDR2 LQKENI. CDR3 region: CASSPPSAETQYF. CDR3 nucleotides: TGTGCCAGCTCACCACCCTCCGCGGAGACCCAGTACTTC.